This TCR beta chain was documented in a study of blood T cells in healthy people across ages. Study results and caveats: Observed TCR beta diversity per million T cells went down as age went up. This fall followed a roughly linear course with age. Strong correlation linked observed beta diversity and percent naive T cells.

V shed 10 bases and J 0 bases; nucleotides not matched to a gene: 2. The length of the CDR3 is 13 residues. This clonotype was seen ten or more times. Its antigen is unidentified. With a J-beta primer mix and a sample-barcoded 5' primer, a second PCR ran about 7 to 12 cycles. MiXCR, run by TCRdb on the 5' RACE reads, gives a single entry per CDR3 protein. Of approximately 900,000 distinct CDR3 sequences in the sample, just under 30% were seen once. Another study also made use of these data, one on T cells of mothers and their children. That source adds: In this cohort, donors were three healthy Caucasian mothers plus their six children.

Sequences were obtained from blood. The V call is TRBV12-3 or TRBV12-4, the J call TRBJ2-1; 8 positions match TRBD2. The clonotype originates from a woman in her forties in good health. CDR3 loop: CATLAVSYNEQFF. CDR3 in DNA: TGTGCCACACTAGCGGTCTCCTACAATGAGCAGTTCTTC.